This T cell receptor beta chain was identified during a study of blood T cell repertoires in COVID-19. Study information: Sites in the United States, Italy and Spain provided acute and convalescent COVID-19 samples. T cells, B-cell-depleted T cells, or PBMCs provided the cDNA or gDNA that served as material.

The authors' processing: Amplification from reference gene primers served as the basis for estimated nucleated cell counts. Some clones are missing from TCRdb's copy, which holds only in-frame ones; the method was immunoSEQ multiplex PCR. That table is the source of V, J and clone size, and D and trimming were worked out from the DNA. The table records 250,000 to 300,000 clones, approximately 90% of them present only once. Trimming shortened V by 6 bases and J by 4 bases, and 5 bases separated the two germline ends. The CDR3 extends over 11 amino acids. Germline CDR1 and CDR2: SGHRS and YFSETQ. The sequencing input was peripheral blood. This sequence was found in a middle-aged man with acute or convalescent COVID-19. This chain joins TRBV5-1 and TRBJ2-1; the D is unclear. As DNA, the CDR3 is TGCGCCAGCACCGAGTACAATGAGCAGTTCTTC. As protein: CASTEYNEQFF.